The next 32 T cell receptor beta chains were all read from a single sample in a study of shared clonotypes between healthy human individuals. Using immunoSEQ multiplex PCR, the repertoire was profiled, and TCRdb retains in-frame clones only, with some absent. The repertoire holds roughly 2,300,000 clones, approximately 90% seen once, with 0.37% in the top ten. Material: naive CD4+ T cells from PBMCs. As for subset: CD45RA+ positively selected. These receptors were collected from a man between 18 and 29 years old in good health. Some clones in this sample may be carry-over from other donors' samples.

V gene TRBV7-6 combines with J gene TRBJ2-2, with D maybe TRBD1 (5 bases). The CDR3 has 12 residues. The germline V gene has CDR1 SGHVS and CDR2 FNYEAQ. The germline V and J ends were trimmed by 5 bases and 9 bases, with 10 bases remaining between them. Here the CDR3 reads CASSPGAWELFF. The CDR3 coding sequence is TGTGCCAGCAGCCCTGGGGCTTGGGAGCTGTTTTTT.

The chain's CDR3 is CASSPGRDARNTIYF. CDR3 in DNA: TGTGCCAGCAGCCCTGGGCGGGACGCTCGAAACACCATATATTTT. This chain uses TRBV7-2 with TRBJ1-3; D might be TRBD1 (5 bases). Germline CDR1 reads SGHTA; CDR2 reads FQGNSA. Trimming left V 5 bases short and J 5 bases short, with 16 bases between. The CDR3 is made up of 15 amino acids.

About this clone: The sample carries other DNA sequences with the same CDR3. The rearrangement joins TRBV2 to TRBJ2-6; no definite D call. The CDR3 runs to 13 residues. Trimming pared 4 bases from V and 2 bases from J, leaving 3 bases between. The V gene's germline CDR1 is SNHLY and CDR2 FYNNEI. The CDR3 bases are TGTGCCAGCAGTGGTGCTGGGGCCAACGTCCTGACTTTC. This translates into CASSGAGANVLTF.

The chain carries TRBV28 and TRBJ1-4; 10 bases map to TRBD1. The CDR3 has 16 amino acids. Germline V lookup: CDR1 MDHEN, CDR2 SYDVKM. J gave up 5 bases and V 6 bases, and 9 bases lay outside the gene matches. The CDR3, as DNA: TGTGCCAGCAGCGTCCCGGGACAGGGGCTGAATGAAAAACTGTTTTTT. Its protein product is CASSVPGQGLNEKLFF.

The chain is built from TRBV27 and TRBJ2-1; no reliable D call. The germline V and J ends were trimmed by 6 bases and 2 bases, with 14 bases remaining between them. Germline V gene data show CDR1 as MNHEY and CDR2 as SMNVEV (reference sequence). CDR3 length: 15 amino acids. The CDR3 region is CASSPSSQTYNEQFF. The CDR3 DNA sequence: TGTGCCAGCAGCCCATCGTCCCAGACCTACAATGAGCAGTTCTTC.

V is TRBV7-9 and J is TRBJ2-5, with 10 bases fitting TRBD2. The V gene end was trimmed by 0 bases and the J gene end by 10 bases; junction bases not matched to a gene: 5. This CDR3 is 14 amino acids long. Germline lookup yields CDR1 SEHNR and CDR2 FQNEAQ (reference sequence). The CDR3 bases are TGTGCCAGCAGCTTAGCCGGACTAGCGGAGCTCCAGTACTTC. Encoded protein: CASSLAGLAELQYF.

The chain recombines TRBV20-1 with TRBJ2-3; D remains ambiguous. This CDR3 is built from 11 residues. Germline values: CDR1 DFQATT, CDR2 SNEGSKA (reference sequence). V was trimmed by 4 bases and J by 8 bases, leaving 10 bases between them. The CDR3 loop is CSATLEGTQYF. The CDR3 DNA reads TGCAGTGCTACCCTAGAAGGTACGCAGTATTTT.

Comment on this clone: Other DNA sequences in this specimen translate into the identical CDR3. The J gene is TRBJ2-7, the V gene TRBV5-1, with TRBD1 matching 7 bases. The V and J ends lost 4 bases and 1 base, in that order; junction bases with no gene match: 5. Germline CDR1 reads SGHRS; CDR2 reads YFSETQ. The CDR3 is made up of 14 amino acids. This CDR3 reads CASSRDRASYEQYF. Written as DNA, the CDR3 is TGCGCCAGCAGCCGGGACAGAGCATCCTACGAGCAGTACTTC.

The V call is TRBV11-2, the J call TRBJ2-3, with D possibly TRBD2 on 5 matching bases. Germline CDR1 is SGHAT and CDR2 is FQNNGV. Trimming removed 5 bases at V and 5 bases at J, with 17 bases between. The CDR3 length is 15 residues. The CDR3 nucleotides read TGTGCCAGCAGCGTAGGTCCAGGCCGGGGAGATACGCAGTATTTT. Translating it yields CASSVGPGRGDTQYF.

The chain has TRBV28 and TRBJ1-3; D is ambiguous. The CDR3 totals 15 residues. Trimming shortened V by 3 bases and J by 3 bases, and 12 bases separated the two germline ends. CDR1 is MDHEN, CDR2 SYDVKM, per germline. The CDR3 is CASSFLENRGNTIYF. CDR3 DNA sequence: TGTGCCAGCAGTTTCCTGGAAAACCGTGGAAACACCATATATTTT.

The chain is built from TRBV6-5 and TRBJ1-3; D gene ambiguous. This CDR3 is built from 16 residues. The V end was cut by 0 bases, the J end by 4 bases, with 13 bases between. Germline CDR1 MNHEY, CDR2 SVGAGI. CDR3 loop: CASSYSMGLAGNTIYF. CDR3 in DNA: TGTGCCAGCAGTTACTCGATGGGCCTAGCGGGAAACACCATATATTTT.

V gene TRBV6-1 combines with J gene TRBJ2-5, with D uncertain. Between the trimmed V and J ends, which lost 6 bases and 10 bases, there was a span of 9 bases. The length of the CDR3 is 10 residues. Germline CDR1 MNHNS, CDR2 SASEGT. CDR3 DNA sequence: TGTGCCAGCAGACCGGTTGTCCAGTACTTC. Translating gives CASRPVVQYF.

CDR3 sequence reads: CASSVAGGTASYEQYF. CDR3 nucleotides: TGTGCCAGCAGCGTAGCCGGGGGGACCGCATCCTACGAGCAGTACTTC. The chain links TRBV9 to TRBJ2-7, with 7 bases aligning to TRBD2. V shed 0 bases, J shed 1 base, and the junction held 7 bases outside the gene matches. Germline lookup yields CDR1 SGDLS and CDR2 YYNGEE. This CDR3 is 16 amino acids long.

This clone has just one count. This chain uses TRBV9 with TRBJ2-3, with D perhaps being TRBD1 or TRBD2 (6 bases each). V lost 0 bases, J lost 5 bases, and 19 bases lay in between. The CDR3 covers 17 residues. CDR1 and CDR2 from the germline V gene are SGDLS and YYNGEE. CDR3 amino acids: CASSVGVRGRRQDTQYF. The CDR3 region has the DNA TGTGCCAGCAGCGTAGGAGTCCGGGGGCGGAGGCAAGATACGCAGTATTTT.

The J gene is TRBJ1-2, the V gene TRBV6-1, with D hard to call. Deletions cut 7 bases from V and 8 bases from J, with 11 bases between. Germline V lookup: CDR1 MNHNS, CDR2 SASEGT. This CDR3 is 11 amino acids long. CDR3 sequence: CASKGGGGYTF. CDR3 DNA sequence: TGTGCCAGCAAGGGCGGAGGCGGCTACACCTTC.

This rearrangement joins TRBV4-2 to TRBJ2-3; 7 nucleotides agree with TRBD2. This CDR3 contains 17 residues. Germline V CDR1 and CDR2: LGHNA, YNFKEQ. The trim removed 6 bases at V and 3 bases at J, leaving 15 bases unmatched. CDR3 DNA: TGTGCCAGCAGGCTACAGGACCGGGCTAGCGGTACAGATACGCAGTATTTT. This gives the protein CASRLQDRASGTDTQYF.

This chain's CDR3 is CASSQDLWDRAFYEQYF. The CDR3 bases are TGTGCCAGCAGCCAAGATTTGTGGGACAGGGCCTTCTACGAGCAGTACTTC. The rearrangement joins TRBV14 to TRBJ2-7; TRBD1 aligns across 9 bases. The V and J ends lost 0 bases and 3 bases, in that order; junction bases with no gene match: 9. The CDR3 has 17 residues. Germline CDR1 reads SGHDN; CDR2 reads FVKESK.

The CDR3: CASSPGEVRELFF. CDR3 coding DNA: TGTGCCAGCAGCCCCGGAGAGGTCCGGGAGCTGTTTTTT. V is TRBV7-9 and J is TRBJ2-2; D ambiguous. Germline CDR1 reads SEHNR; CDR2 reads FQNEAQ (reference sequence). The CDR3 sequence is 13 residues long. V lost 5 bases, J lost 9 bases, and 13 bases lay in between.

V is TRBV9 and J is TRBJ2-1; 7 nucleotides line up with TRBD2. There are 17 residues in the CDR3. Germline V gives CDR1 SGDLS, CDR2 YYNGEE. After removal of 4 bases from V and 3 bases from J, the junction contained 13 bases not matched to a gene. The CDR3 DNA reads TGTGCCAGCAGCCCGGGGGAGGGGCTAGCGAACTACAATGAGCAGTTCTTC. Encoded protein: CASSPGEGLANYNEQFF.

Turning to this clone: Other DNA variants within this sample encode the same CDR3. This chain connects TRBV6-5 to TRBJ2-7, with 8 bases that match TRBD2. CDR3 length: 15 residues. Trimming cost V 2 bases and J 2 bases; bases outside gene matches: 5. Germline CDR1 is MNHEY and CDR2 is SVGAGI. DNA for the CDR3: TGTGCCAGCAGTTACCGGGAGGGCGGACCCTACGAGCAGTACTTC. Translated, it gives CASSYREGGPYEQYF.

In the case of this clone: Other DNA sequences in this specimen translate into the identical CDR3. The chain links TRBV5-1 to TRBJ2-2; weak D call: TRBD1 (5 bases). CDR1 and CDR2 (germline): SGHRS, YFSETQ. V lost 2 bases and J 4 bases, leaving 6 bases between the germline ends. This CDR3 has 13 amino acids. CDR3 DNA sequence: TGCGCCAGCAGCTTTCAGGGCACCGGGGAGCTGTTTTTT. Its translation is CASSFQGTGELFF.

This clone was observed once. Other DNA sequences in the sample encode the same CDR3. The V gene is TRBV5-1, the J gene TRBJ1-3; D unclear. The CDR3 loop spans 13 amino acids. Deletions cut 1 base from V and 2 bases from J, with 4 bases between. The V gene's germline CDR1 is SGHRS and CDR2 YFSETQ. The CDR3 protein is CASSLTPGNTIYF. The CDR3 DNA reads as TGCGCCAGCAGCTTGACTCCTGGAAACACCATATATTTT.

The chain uses TRBV11-2 and TRBJ2-2; tentatively, D is TRBD1 or TRBD2 (5 bases each). CDR1 and CDR2 from the germline V gene are SGHAT and FQNNGV. The CDR3 has 14 residues. Trimming cost V 5 bases and J 10 bases, with 17 bases left between them. CDR3 coding DNA: TGTGCCAGCAGCCCAACATCAATCGGGGCGGAGCTGTTTTTT. Residues: CASSPTSIGAELFF. The complete variable domain, with remaining parts taken from reference TRBV11-2 and TRBJ2-2, reads EAGVAQSPRYKIIEKRQSVAFWCNPISGHATLYWYQQILGQGPKLLIQFQNNGVVDDSQLPKDRFSAERLKGVDSTLKIQPAKLEDSAVYLCASSPTSIGAELFFGEGSRLTVL.

This chain uses TRBV18 with TRBJ1-5, with D possibly being TRBD1 (5 bases). There are 16 residues in the CDR3. Germline loops: CDR1 KGHSH, CDR2 LQKENI. Trimming shortened V by 0 bases and J by 1 base, and 10 bases separated the two germline ends. This CDR3 is CASSPPSGGSNQPQHF. In DNA form, the CDR3 reads TGTGCCAGCTCACCACCGTCTGGGGGAAGCAATCAGCCCCAGCATTTT.

V and J are TRBV2 and TRBJ1-3; no clear D gene. CDR3 length: 15 residues. Trimming took off 4 bases at V and 0 bases at J, with 10 bases between the two ends. In germline, CDR1 is SNHLY, CDR2 FYNNEI. The CDR3 is CASSAASDSGNTIYF. CDR3 bases: TGTGCCAGCAGTGCGGCCTCCGACTCTGGAAACACCATATATTTT. Variable domain in full (rest from reference TRBV2 and TRBJ1-3): EPEVTQTPSHQVTQMGQEVILRCVPISNHLYFYWYRQILGQKVEFLVSFYNNEISEKSEIFDDQFSVERPDGSNFTLKIRSTKLEDSAMYFCASSAASDSGNTIYFGEGSWLTVV.

The chain recombines TRBV6-1 with TRBJ2-7, with 10 positions matching TRBD1. The length of the CDR3 is 20 residues. J was trimmed by 6 bases and V by 4 bases; bases with no gene match: 24. Germline V gene lookup returns CDR1 MNHNS and CDR2 SASEGT. CDR3 in amino acids: CASSAVTVTGGTGGRSEQYF. CDR3 DNA: TGTGCCAGCAGTGCCGTTACAGTGACAGGGGGCACTGGCGGGAGGAGCGAGCAGTACTTC.

This chain joins TRBV30 and TRBJ1-5; TRBD1 matches 7 bases. The J segment lost 7 bases and the V segment lost 4 bases, leaving 4 bases of the junction unmatched. Germline assignment: CDR1 GTSNPN and CDR2 SVGIG (reference sequence). The CDR3 spans 12 residues. The CDR3 DNA is TGTGCCTGGAACGGGGACAGCCAGCCCCAGCATTTT. This codes for CAWNGDSQPQHF.

In this sample, this clone turned up once. The chain couples TRBV19 to TRBJ2-2; D remains ambiguous. Germline-derived CDR1 and CDR2 are LNHDA and SQIVND (reference sequence). Trimming removed 3 bases at V and 4 bases at J, with 9 bases between. The CDR3 sequence is 14 residues long. CDR3 residues: CASSILASTGELFF. In DNA form, the CDR3 reads TGTGCCAGTAGTATCCTTGCGAGCACCGGGGAGCTGTTTTTT.

V gene TRBV11-2 combines with J gene TRBJ2-6; D is possibly TRBD2 (5 bases). V was cut by 5 bases and J by 0 bases, with 14 bases left in between. The germline gives CDR1 SGHAT, CDR2 FQNNGV. This CDR3 spans 17 amino acids. The CDR3 reads CASSPTLRDSGANVLTF. CDR3 DNA: TGTGCCAGCAGCCCTACACTACGGGACTCTGGGGCCAACGTCCTGACTTTC.

This chain's CDR3 is CSVLTGRGTDTQYF. The CDR3, as DNA: TGCAGCGTTCTTACGGGACGTGGCACAGATACGCAGTATTTT. The chain couples TRBV29-1 to TRBJ2-3, with D perhaps matching TRBD1 or TRBD2 (5 bases each). The CDR3 has 14 residues. CDR1 SQVTM and CDR2 ANQGSEA come from the germline V gene. V gave up 5 bases and J gave up 1 base, with 13 bases separating them.

On this clone itself: Additional DNA sequences in this sample encode the identical CDR3. The chain joins TRBV9 to TRBJ1-1; D perhaps matches TRBD1 (5 bases). With 0 bases removed from V and 0 bases from J, the gap between germline ends came to 6 bases. CDR3 length equals 14 residues. CDR1 and CDR2 (germline): SGDLS, YYNGEE. CDR3 sequence reads: CASSVGTMNTEAFF. In DNA, the CDR3 is TGTGCCAGCAGCGTAGGGACAATGAACACTGAAGCTTTCTTT.

The chain has TRBV2 and TRBJ2-7; possibly TRBD2 for D (6 bases). There are 17 residues in the CDR3. The germline V gene has CDR1 SNHLY and CDR2 FYNNEI. Trimming took 5 bases from V and 1 from J, leaving 21 bases between them. CDR3 sequence: CASSWPTREARSYEQYF. As DNA, the CDR3 is TGTGCCAGCAGTTGGCCCACGAGGGAGGCGAGATCCTACGAGCAGTACTTC.